The sequence of this T cell receptor (beta chain) was determined in a study of CD8 T cells in ankylosing spondylitis. Germline assignment: CDR1 SGDLS and CDR2 YYNGEE. This CDR3 is 13 amino acids long. TCRdb re-derived calls from the 5' RACE reads in MiXCR, one entry per CDR3 protein. This table has 250,000 to 400,000 distinct CDR3 sequences, around a tenth appearing once. As for this clonotype: A much more abundant neighbour one base away suggests this may be a read error.

This receptor was obtained from a female donor with ankylosing spondylitis or in good health (not recorded which). The chain is built from TRBV9 and TRBJ1-5; no clear D. Sequenced material: blood, either unsorted or a sorted T cell fraction (not recorded which). CDR3 coding DNA: TGTGCCGGCAGGCTGGGGAGCAATCAGCCCCAGCCTTTT. Translating gives CAGRLGSNQPQPF.